Below are 14 T cell receptor beta chains sequenced from a single sample in a study of regulatory T cells in long-lasting Graves disease (dated by TCRdb to the early 2020s). Libraries came from multiplex PCR. TCRdb shows the sequencer as Illumina HiSeq 4000. CDR3 regions were amplified by Arm-PCR with iRepertoire HTBI primers to construct TCR beta libraries. In-frame beta chains were kept once TCRdb had trimmed the public reads at Q25 with fastp and called clones with MiXCR. Duplicate CDR3 protein sequences are folded into a single record with the most common DNA and genes. In all, the sample holds hundreds of thousands of distinct CDR3 sequences, and around 17% of those were seen once. The top ten clones comprise approximately 20% of the sample. The sample's time point, from its label and the paper: newly diagnosed GD, antithyroid drugs for less than 3 months. For both TCR sequencing and RNA sequencing, RNA was extracted from PBMCs in TRIzol.

In addition, the sample was reused for a study of T cells in Graves' hyperthyroidism and ophthalmopathy.

Sequenced here: peripheral blood mononuclear cells (PBMCs), sampled at new diagnosis, from a patient treated with antithyroid drugs. These TCRs come from a woman under 40 with Graves disease. Donor details come from another sample of the same person, matched by shared clones.

In the case of this clonotype: This could be a read error, since a much larger clone is one nucleotide away. The chain is built from TRBV6-1 and TRBJ2-7; TRBD1 or TRBD2 may be the D gene (5 bases each). Germline loops: CDR1 MNHNS, CDR2 SASEGT. The CDR3 runs 14 residues. Trimming cost V 6 bases and J 5 bases, with 17 bases left between them. Written as DNA, the CDR3 is TGTGCCAGCAGGGGACGAGGGTTTTTCCACGAGCAGTACTTC. Protein: CASRGRGFFHEQYF.

This rearrangement joins TRBV6-1 to TRBJ1-3; tentatively, D is TRBD1 (6 bases). V was pared by 11 bases and J by 1 base, with 12 bases between. The CDR3 consists of 13 residues. In germline, CDR1 is MNHNS, CDR2 SASEGT. CDR3 sequence (DNA): TGTGCCTGCAAGGGACAATCTGGAAACACCATATATTTT. It translates to CACKGQSGNTIYF.

This clonotype was seen many times. This chain uses TRBV28 with TRBJ2-7; TRBD1 might be the D (5 bases). CDR1 is MDHEN, CDR2 SYDVKM, per germline. CDR3 size: 11 residues. The V end was cut by 10 bases, the J end by 3 bases, with 10 bases between. The DNA of the CDR3 is TGTGCCATCGGACACCTCTACGAGCAGTACTTC. Its translation: CAIGHLYEQYF.

This clonotype was recorded many times. The rearrangement uses TRBV18 and TRBJ1-1; no definite D call. The CDR3 length is 15 residues. V lost 2 bases, J lost 1 base, and 11 bases lay in between. Germline V lookup: CDR1 KGHSH, CDR2 LQKENI. The CDR3 DNA is TGTGCCAGCTCACCAAGGAGCCTACAGAACACTGAAGCTTTCTTT. Amino acids: CASSPRSLQNTEAFF.

This clonotype has a handful of counts. The V and J genes are TRBV28 and TRBJ2-7; D is undetermined. In germline, CDR1 is MDHEN, CDR2 SYDVKM. This CDR3 has 14 residues. The V gene lost 7 bases and the J gene lost 0 bases, with 13 bases spanning the gap. DNA of the CDR3: TGTGCCAGCACTATAGGTTCCAGCTCCTACGAGCAGTACTTC. Translated: CASTIGSSSYEQYF. Looking up the rest from reference TRBV28 and TRBJ2-7 gives the full variable domain: DVKVTQSSRYLVKRTGEKVFLECVQDMDHENMFWYRQDPGLGLRLIYFSYDVKMKEKGDIPEGYSVSREKKERFSLILESASTNQTSMYLCASTIGSSSYEQYFGPGTRLTVT.

Concerning this clonotype: A much larger clonotype is one base distant, so this may be a read error. V is TRBV2 and J is TRBJ1-4; 9 positions match TRBD1. Germline trimming cut 8 bases from V and 5 bases from J; bases unmatched to any gene: 3. The CDR3 extends over 13 amino acids. Germline values: CDR1 SNHLY, CDR2 FYNNEI. CDR3 protein: CASGGTGNEKLFF. The CDR3 nucleotides read TGTGCCAGCGGAGGGACAGGGAATGAAAAACTGTTTTTT.

Only a few counts were recorded for this clonotype. The chain has TRBV5-1 and TRBJ2-5, with 9 positions matching TRBD1. The length of the CDR3 is 13 residues. V trimming: 4 bases; J trimming: 5 bases; junction bases outside the gene matches: 3. In germline, CDR1 is SGHRS, CDR2 YFSETQ. This CDR3 reads CASSHRGRETQYF. CDR3 in DNA: TGCGCCAGCAGCCACAGGGGGCGGGAGACCCAGTACTTC.

The chain joins TRBV24-1 to TRBJ2-4, with D unclear. CDR1 and CDR2 (germline): KGHDR, SFDVKD. This CDR3 contains 15 residues. The V end was cut by 5 bases, the J end by 4 bases, with 14 bases between. CDR3 region: CATSGGTHTKNIQYF. Written as DNA, the CDR3 is TGTGCCACCAGTGGCGGTACGCACACTAAAAACATTCAGTACTTC.

Remarks on this clonotype: A read error may explain this, as a much larger clone is one base away. V usage is TRBV12-5 and J usage is TRBJ2-2; 9 bases are a match to TRBD1. Germline-derived CDR1 and CDR2 are LGHNT and FRNRAP. This CDR3 region has 15 residues. The junction had 9 bases not matched to a gene; V was cut back by 7 bases and J by 6 bases. The CDR3 here is CASASDRGRAGELFF. In DNA, the CDR3 is TGTGCTAGTGCTTCGGACAGGGGTCGCGCCGGGGAGCTGTTTTTT.

There are many counts of this clonotype. V gene TRBV5-1 combines with J gene TRBJ1-1; D is undetermined. Trimming removed 0 bases at V and 5 bases at J, with 11 bases between. Germline CDR1 is SGHRS and CDR2 is YFSETQ. The CDR3 loop spans 14 amino acids. The CDR3 sequence is CASSLVRGGTEAFF. The DNA of the CDR3 is TGCGCCAGCAGCTTGGTCCGTGGAGGGACTGAAGCTTTCTTT.

This clonotype has ten or more counts. A read error may produce the germline difference seen at one junction end. The chain uses TRBV5-1 and TRBJ2-7; unclear D gene. CDR3 size: 11 residues. Looked up from germline, CDR1 is SGHRS and CDR2 is YFSETQ. DNA for the CDR3: TGTGCCAGCAGCTTAGAGAACGAGCAGTACTTC. This encodes CASSLENEQYF.

This clonotype has a handful of counts. This chain joins TRBV2 and TRBJ1-3; D not certain. Trimming cost V 6 bases and J 0 bases, with 9 bases left between them. The CDR3 covers 14 residues. CDR1 is SNHLY and CDR2 is FYNNEI in the germline V gene. The CDR3 loop reads CASRRRSSGNTIYF. CDR3 DNA sequence: TGTGCCAGCAGACGCAGAAGCTCTGGAAACACCATATATTTT.

This chain uses TRBV14 with TRBJ1-1; 8 bases map to TRBD1. V dropped 0 bases and J dropped 4; count of bases not matched to a gene: 13. The germline V gene has CDR1 SGHDN and CDR2 FVKESK. The CDR3 extends over 18 amino acids. The CDR3 DNA sequence: TGTGCCAGCAGCCAAGACGCGTACAGGGGGGGGAGGTTCACTGAAGCTTTCTTT. Its protein product is CASSQDAYRGGRFTEAFF.

In this sample, this clonotype turned up many times. The chain employs TRBV5-1 and TRBJ1-1; D is undetermined. Germline lookup yields CDR1 SGHRS and CDR2 YFSETQ. V was pared by 4 bases and J by 4 bases, with 14 bases between. The CDR3 runs 14 residues. The CDR3 DNA follows: TGCGCCAGCAGCAGGGCGGCCAAGGGCACTGAAGCTTTCTTT. Its protein product is CASSRAAKGTEAFF.